The source of this T cell receptor beta chain is a study of T cell repertoires in cytomegalovirus infection. MiXCR was run by TCRdb on the reads, yielding one entry per CDR3 protein. Of 700,000 to 850,000 distinct CDR3 sequences listed, approximately 29% are singletons. About this clonotype: Its antigen is unknown.

Study findings and constraints: CMV-specific TCR beta clonotypes restricted by HLA-C dominated the ex vivo response.

The receptor was isolated from a human donor in good health (CMV status not recorded). Some clones in this sample may be carry-over from other donors' samples. Source: cultured CD8+ T cells from PBMCs, taken from culture after CMV antigen stimulation.

The CDR3 DNA is TGTGCACTTAGCTATTCCTACAATGAGCAGTTCTTC. Amino acid sequence: CALSYSYNEQFF. The chain recombines TRBV6-1 with TRBJ2-1; D is unclear. The CDR3 loop spans 12 amino acids. Germline values: CDR1 MNHNS, CDR2 SASEGT.